These 27 T cell receptor beta chains were all obtained from the same sample, sequenced in a study of beta chain features in type 1 diabetes. The whole isolated RNA underwent reverse transcription, so sequencing captured expressed TCRB transcripts. Libraries were prepared by immunoSEQ multiplex PCR; TCRdb keeps only in-frame clonotypes and omits some of them. The sample has about 180,000 clones; about an eighth are singletons. The sequencing input was central memory CD4+ T cells from blood. The receptors were gathered from a woman aged 18-29 years in good health.

The sample holds a few counts of this clone. The gene calls are TRBV5-1 and TRBJ2-1, with 10 bases matching TRBD1. CDR1 and CDR2 from the germline V gene are SGHRS and YFSETQ. The ends lost 6 bases at V and 8 bases at J; junction bases unmatched: 8. The CDR3 runs 14 residues. The CDR3 here is CASTLGTGVDEQFF. The CDR3, as DNA: TGCGCCAGCACTCTGGGGACAGGGGTTGATGAGCAGTTCTTC.

This clone was seen ten or more times. This chain uses TRBV5-1 with TRBJ2-3; TRBD2 agrees at 8 bases. The CDR3 is 17 residues long. After removal of 5 bases from V and 4 bases from J, the junction contained 15 bases not matched to a gene. The germline V gene encodes CDR1 SGHRS and CDR2 YFSETQ. In DNA form, the CDR3 reads TGCGCCAGCAGTAGAATCCGGGCGGGAGGAGGCGCAGATACGCAGTATTTT. It codes for CASSRIRAGGGADTQYF.

The chain couples TRBV7-2 to TRBJ2-7; 9 bases line up with TRBD2. The CDR3 contains 14 residues. Per the germline V gene, CDR1 is SGHTA and CDR2 is FQGNSA. V lost 4 bases and J lost 6; bases outside the gene matches: 7. The CDR3 nucleotides read TGTGCCAGCAGCTCAAGCGGGAGGCGGGTCGAGCAGTACTTC. Residues: CASSSSGRRVEQYF.

The rearrangement uses TRBV11-3 and TRBJ2-3; D remains ambiguous. The CDR3 runs 12 residues. V lost 0 bases and J 6 bases, leaving 4 bases between the germline ends. Germline lookup yields CDR1 SGHNT and CDR2 YENEEA. In nucleotides, the CDR3 is TGTGCCAGCAGCTTAGAATCGGATACGCAGTATTTT. It specifies CASSLESDTQYF.

The chain is built from TRBV10-1 and TRBJ1-1, with D unclear. Trimming stripped 8 bases from V and 5 bases from J, with 21 bases between. Germline CDR1 reads WNHNN; CDR2 reads SYGVQD (reference sequence). The CDR3 loop spans 15 amino acids. The CDR3 region is CASRPLAGSGTEAFF. The CDR3, as DNA: TGCGCCAGCCGACCCTTGGCGGGATCGGGGACTGAAGCTTTCTTT.

This clone was recorded a few times. J is TRBJ2-7 and V is TRBV6-5; 12 nucleotides line up with TRBD2. CDR1 is MNHEY and CDR2 is SVGAGI in the germline V gene. The CDR3 totals 15 residues. V was pared by 5 bases and J by 2 bases, with 4 bases of the junction left unmatched. DNA of the CDR3: TGTGCCAGCAGTAACGGACTAGCGGGACCCTACGAGCAGTACTTC. Protein: CASSNGLAGPYEQYF.

The V and J genes are TRBV5-4 and TRBJ2-1, with 10 bases aligning to TRBD1. The CDR3 covers 14 residues. Germline CDR1 and CDR2: SGHNT and YYREEE (reference sequence). Trimming took 3 bases from V and 6 from J; bases not matched to a gene: 3. This chain's CDR3 is CASSSRTGGNEQFF. CDR3 DNA: TGTGCCAGCAGCTCCCGGACAGGGGGCAATGAGCAGTTCTTC.

The chain is built from TRBV2 and TRBJ2-1, with a tentative D call TRBD1 (6 bases). The CDR3 length is 13 residues. Germline assignment: CDR1 SNHLY and CDR2 FYNNEI. V lost 5 bases and J lost 5, with 10 bases in between. DNA for the CDR3: TGTGCCAGCAGTCCCGACAGGCACAATGAGCAGTTCTTC. Translating gives CASSPDRHNEQFF. Combining the CDR3 with reference TRBV2 and TRBJ2-1 gives the whole variable domain EPEVTQTPSHQVTQMGQEVILRCVPISNHLYFYWYRQILGQKVEFLVSFYNNEISEKSEIFDDQFSVERPDGSNFTLKIRSTKLEDSAMYFCASSPDRHNEQFFGPGTRLTVL.

The rearrangement uses TRBV5-6 and TRBJ2-1, with 10 bases lining up with TRBD2. The germline gives CDR1 SGHDT, CDR2 YYEEEE. The CDR3 has 16 residues. The V segment lost 1 base and the J segment 7 bases; nucleotides outside the gene matches: 8. CDR3 DNA: TGTGCCAGCAGCTTGAGTCGGCTAGCGGGAGCAAATGAGCAGTTCTTC. Encoded protein: CASSLSRLAGANEQFF.

This chain uses TRBV6-5 with TRBJ2-5; 11 nucleotides align to TRBD2. CDR1 is MNHEY and CDR2 is SVGAGI in the germline V gene. This CDR3 has 14 residues. Trimming cost V 7 bases and J 3 bases; bases outside gene matches: 4. The chain's CDR3 is CASTTGLAEETQYF. DNA of the CDR3: TGTGCCAGCACCACGGGACTAGCGGAAGAGACCCAGTACTTC.

This rearrangement joins TRBV4-2 to TRBJ2-5; TRBD2 matches 13 bases. The CDR3 sequence is 16 residues long. Germline V CDR1 and CDR2: LGHNA, YNFKEQ. V was clipped by 5 bases and J by 4 bases; unmatched bases: 7. The CDR3 is CASSFSGTSGTETQYF. The CDR3 nucleotides are TGTGCCAGCAGCTTCTCCGGGACTAGCGGGACAGAGACCCAGTACTTC.

This clone was picked up a small number of times. V usage is TRBV11-2 and J usage is TRBJ2-7; maybe TRBD1 (5 bases). Germline V CDR1 and CDR2: SGHAT, FQNNGV. Trimming removed 1 base at V and 1 base at J, with 11 bases between. The CDR3 length is 15 residues. The CDR3 nucleotides are TGTGCCAGCAGCTTAGGAGGACACCCGTCCTACGAGCAGTACTTC. This translates into CASSLGGHPSYEQYF.

This clone showed up just a few times. The chain uses TRBV2 and TRBJ2-7; 10 nucleotides match TRBD1. CDR3 size: 13 residues. Germline values: CDR1 SNHLY, CDR2 FYNNEI. With V trimmed by 6 bases and J by 6 bases, 5 bases remained unmatched. CDR3 region: CASRGQGSGEQYF. The CDR3 nucleotides are TGTGCCAGCAGGGGACAGGGGTCCGGCGAGCAGTACTTC.

As to this clone: The junction departs from germline at one end; a sequencing error may be responsible. This chain uses TRBV27 with TRBJ2-7; TRBD2 is a possible D gene (6 bases). Germline CDR1 reads MNHEY; CDR2 reads SMNVEV (reference sequence). The CDR3 spans 13 residues. The CDR3 DNA follows: TGTGCCAGCCTTTCTCTAGGCGGGGCGCGGACCATCTTC. The encoded protein is CASLSLGGARTIF.

The chain recombines TRBV4-2 with TRBJ2-5; TRBD2 matches 11 bases. Germline CDR1 reads LGHNA; CDR2 reads YNFKEQ. This CDR3 contains 15 residues. V gave up 3 bases and J gave up 3 bases; unmatched junction bases: 3. CDR3 DNA sequence: TGTGCCAGCAGCCACGGGACTAGCGGAGAAGAGACCCAGTACTTC. Protein product: CASSHGTSGEETQYF.

V usage is TRBV30 and J usage is TRBJ2-7, with TRBD1 as a possible D gene (5 bases). V shed 8 bases and J shed 0 bases, with 14 bases lying between them. The CDR3 covers 13 residues. CDR1 and CDR2 from the germline V gene are GTSNPN and SVGIG (reference sequence). CDR3 amino acids: CAGIRASSYEQYF. CDR3 in DNA: TGTGCCGGGATCAGGGCCAGCTCCTACGAGCAGTACTTC.

The rearrangement joins TRBV28 to TRBJ1-2; maybe TRBD1 (6 bases). CDR3 length: 13 amino acids. Germline V lookup: CDR1 MDHEN, CDR2 SYDVKM. Trimming left V 4 bases short and J 4 bases short, with 10 bases between. In nucleotides, the CDR3 is TGTGCCAGCAGTTCGAGACAGGTCTATGGCTACACCTTC. Translation gives CASSSRQVYGYTF.

This clone has a handful of counts. The J gene is TRBJ1-1, the V gene TRBV7-2; possible D gene TRBD1, 6 bases. This CDR3 has 13 amino acids. The germline V gene encodes CDR1 SGHTA and CDR2 FQGNSA. V gave up 5 bases and J gave up 3 bases, with 10 bases separating them. The DNA of the CDR3 is TGTGCCAGCAGCCTTACAGGGTACACTGAAGCTTTCTTT. It yields the protein CASSLTGYTEAFF.

This clone came up a few times. The CDR3, as DNA: TGCGCCAGCAGCCAAGATGGTACGGGAGGGCCTCCCTACGAGCAGTACTTC. Amino acid sequence: CASSQDGTGGPPYEQYF. The chain couples TRBV4-3 to TRBJ2-7; TRBD2 matches 8 bases. This CDR3 region has 17 residues. Germline V gives CDR1 LGHNA, CDR2 YSLEER. J lost 2 bases, V lost 0 bases, and 9 bases had no gene match.

In this sample, this clone turned up a few times. V gene TRBV5-4 combines with J gene TRBJ2-1; D may be TRBD1 (5 bases). V was trimmed by 0 bases and J by 12 bases, leaving 16 bases between them. CDR1 SGHNT and CDR2 YYREEE come from the germline V gene (reference sequence). CDR3 length equals 14 residues. CDR3 in amino acids: CASSLGRVPTGQFF. CDR3 bases: TGTGCCAGCAGCTTGGGCAGGGTGCCCACGGGGCAGTTCTTC.

V and J are TRBV7-9 and TRBJ1-5, with TRBD1 identical over 7 bases. Germline loops: CDR1 SEHNR, CDR2 FQNEAQ (reference sequence). The CDR3 sequence is 13 residues long. Trimming removed 6 bases from V and 1 base from J; junction bases left unmatched: 0. The CDR3 region is CASRGQSNQPQHF. CDR3 coding DNA: TGTGCCAGCAGGGGACAGAGCAATCAGCCCCAGCATTTT.

This clone came up a few times. The chain uses TRBV29-1 and TRBJ2-1, with TRBD2 matching over 13 bases. Per germline, CDR1 SQVTM and CDR2 ANQGSEA. The CDR3 covers 15 residues. Germline trimming cut 7 bases from V and 9 bases from J; bases unmatched to any gene: 12. CDR3 DNA: TGCAGCGCTCCGATACTAGCGGGAGGGCTTGGTGAGCAGTTCTTC. It codes for CSAPILAGGLGEQFF.

This clone was observed a few times. The chain couples TRBV27 to TRBJ1-2, with 7 nucleotides matching TRBD1. Germline values: CDR1 MNHEY, CDR2 SMNVEV (reference sequence). The V and J ends lost 3 bases and 5 bases, in that order; junction bases with no gene match: 6. This CDR3 is built from 14 residues. The CDR3: CASSFHGTDYGYTF. The CDR3 nucleotides are TGTGCCAGCAGTTTCCACGGGACAGATTATGGCTACACCTTC.

The V gene is TRBV5-1, the J gene TRBJ2-2; D possibly corresponds to TRBD1 (6 bases). V was cut by 4 bases and J by 1 base, with 11 bases left in between. CDR3 length equals 15 residues. Germline V CDR1 and CDR2: SGHRS, YFSETQ. This chain's CDR3 is CASSVGHQNTGELFF. CDR3 nucleotides: TGCGCCAGCAGCGTGGGACACCAGAACACCGGGGAGCTGTTTTTT.

The chain couples TRBV5-1 to TRBJ1-4, with 9 bases aligning to TRBD1. V was clipped by 6 bases and J by 6 bases; unmatched bases: 9. The CDR3 consists of 15 residues. Germline CDR1 is SGHRS and CDR2 is YFSETQ. CDR3 sequence reads: CASTRNRDRDEKLFF. Here the CDR3 DNA reads TGCGCCAGCACCCGAAACCGGGACAGGGATGAAAAACTGTTTTTT. Full variable domain (remainder filled in from reference TRBV5-1 and TRBJ1-4): KAGVTQTPRYLIKTRGQQVTLSCSPISGHRSVSWYQQTPGQGLQFLFEYFSETQRNKGNFPGRFSGRQFSNSRSEMNVSTLELGDSALYLCASTRNRDRDEKLFFGSGTQLSVL.

The V gene is TRBV14, the J gene TRBJ2-7; TRBD2 might be the D (6 bases). Germline V CDR1 and CDR2: SGHDN, FVKESK. The CDR3 covers 17 residues. With 3 bases removed from V and 0 bases from J, the gap between germline ends came to 18 bases. Written as DNA, the CDR3 is TGTGCCAGCAGCCATAATCTTTGGCGGGATAGCTCCTACGAGCAGTACTTC. It codes for CASSHNLWRDSSYEQYF.

This clone has just a few counts. The rearrangement joins TRBV4-3 to TRBJ2-7; TRBD1 matches at 7 bases. CDR3 length equals 15 residues. Germline CDR1 is LGHNA and CDR2 is YSLEER. The V and J ends lost 1 base and 3 bases, in that order; junction bases with no gene match: 6. CDR3 sequence reads: CASSQGGTANYEQYF. The CDR3 bases are TGCGCCAGCAGCCAAGGGGGGACAGCAAACTACGAGCAGTACTTC.